A single T cell receptor (beta chain) is shown here with its context. This sample is part of a study of cytomegalovirus exposure and HLA in healthy donors. Germline V gene sequence: CDR1 PRHDT, CDR2 FYEKMQ (reference sequence). Trimming took off 5 bases at V and 2 bases at J, with 23 bases between the two ends. The length of the CDR3 is 18 residues. The PCR was carried out with 60 Vbeta primers and 13 Jbeta primers. Original data processing: Among the unique TCR beta chains that a later analysis counted, some 73 million in all, about 11 million were shared. Method: immunoSEQ multiplex PCR; TCRdb's copy keeps in-frame clones and lacks some. V, J and clone size are those of that table, while D and trimming were read from the DNA. The sample records some 110,000 clones, 74% being singletons.

The material sequenced was PBMCs. This TCR derives from a woman in her 50s in good health and CMV-seropositive. This chain links TRBV13 with TRBJ2-3; possibly TRBD2 for D (6 bases). The CDR3 is CASSHESFAGSNTDTQYF. CDR3 DNA: TGTGCCAGCAGCCATGAAAGTTTTGCGGGGAGCAACACAGATACGCAGTATTTT.